This is a list of T cell receptor beta chains from one sample in a study of cytomegalovirus exposure and HLA in healthy donors. Repertoires were generated with immunoSEQ multiplex PCR, while TCRdb's copy carries only in-frame clones and drops some. The profile covers 300,000 to 450,000 clones, with roughly 85% appearing a single time and roughly 0.82% taken by the ten largest. Specimen: PBMCs. Source of these receptors: a woman aged 18-30 years in good health and CMV-seronegative. Each CDR3 is given with its conserved first and last residue. A D gene is named only where the DNA matches it firmly. Clone size appears in some rows only: once, few, many, or a class for an expanded clone.

D gene: TRBD1
J gene: TRBJ1-3
clone size: NA
V gene: TRBV25-1
CDR3 DNA: TGTGCCAGCAGTGCACAGGGGGCGGCCCGGTCTGGAAACACCATATATTTT
CDR3 protein: CASSAQGAARSGNTIYF

D gene: NA
J gene: TRBJ2-7
clone size: once
V gene: TRBV18
CDR3 DNA: TGTGCCAGCTCACCAGCGGGCTACGAGCAGTACTTC
CDR3 protein: CASSPAGYEQYF

D gene: TRBD1
J gene: TRBJ2-1
clone size: few
V gene: TRBV6-1
CDR3 DNA: TGTGCCAGCAGGACAGGGGGCGCGAACAATGAGCAGTTCTTC
CDR3 protein: CASRTGGANNEQFF

D gene: TRBD1
J gene: TRBJ2-5
clone size: NA
V gene: TRBV4-1
CDR3 DNA: TGCGCCAGCAGCCAAAGGATACGGCACGGACAGGGGGCTTATGGAGAGACCCAGTACTTC
CDR3 protein: CASSQRIRHGQGAYGETQYF

D gene: NA
J gene: TRBJ1-2
clone size: NA
V gene: TRBV5-4
CDR3 DNA: TGTGCCAGCACGGGAGCCCAGGACTATGGCTACACCTTC
CDR3 protein: CASTGAQDYGYTF

D gene: NA
J gene: TRBJ1-1
clone size: NA
V gene: TRBV5-1
CDR3 DNA: TGCGCCAGCAGCTGGCGGGACCCGAACACTGAAGCTTTCTTT
CDR3 protein: CASSWRDPNTEAFF

D gene: TRBD1
J gene: TRBJ1-6
clone size: NA
V gene: TRBV6-1
CDR3 DNA: TGTGCCAGCAGTTTGGGGACAGCCGTTAATTCACCCCTCCACTTT
CDR3 protein: CASSLGTAVNSPLHF

D gene: TRBD1
J gene: TRBJ1-6
clone size: few
V gene: TRBV11-2
CDR3 DNA: TGTGCCAGCAGCTCACTGCAGGGGGCGGATTCACCCCTCCACTTT
CDR3 protein: CASSSLQGADSPLHF

D gene: NA
J gene: TRBJ1-2
clone size: NA
V gene: TRBV9
CDR3 DNA: TGTGCCAGCAGGGAGAGTTATGGCTACACCTTC
CDR3 protein: CASRESYGYTF

D gene: TRBD1
J gene: TRBJ2-1
clone size: NA
V gene: TRBV6-5
CDR3 DNA: TGTGCCAGCAGTACTCGGGACAGGGACTACAATGAGCAGTTCTTC
CDR3 protein: CASSTRDRDYNEQFF

D gene: TRBD2
J gene: TRBJ2-5
clone size: NA
V gene: TRBV5-6
CDR3 DNA: TGTGCCAGCAGCTTGATCAGCGGGGGGATACAAGAGACCCAGTACTTC
CDR3 protein: CASSLISGGIQETQYF

D gene: NA
J gene: TRBJ2-5
clone size: NA
V gene: TRBV7-3
CDR3 DNA: TGTGCCAGCAGCTCGCAAAGTGGGCTAAGAGAGACCCAGTACTTC
CDR3 protein: CASSSQSGLRETQYF

D gene: NA
J gene: TRBJ2-3
clone size: NA
V gene: TRBV16
CDR3 DNA: TGTGCCAGCAGCCAATCCTACAAACTAGTTTCCGATACGCAGTATTTT
CDR3 protein: CASSQSYKLVSDTQYF

D gene: NA
J gene: TRBJ2-2
clone size: NA
V gene: TRBV6-4
CDR3 DNA: TGTGCCAGCAGTGAGGGGTGGAGGGACACCGGGGAGCTGTTTTTT
CDR3 protein: CASSEGWRDTGELFF